The TCR beta chain described here comes from a study of identical twins. From the 5' RACE reads, TCRdb called clonotypes with MiXCR, one entry per CDR3 protein. The sample records under 250,000 distinct CDR3 sequences, 6% to 8.5% being singletons. The germline gives CDR1 DFQATT, CDR2 SNEGSKA (reference sequence). This CDR3 spans 16 amino acids. Turning to this clonotype: The junction departs from the called germline gene at one end, perhaps through a read error.

These data also featured in a second study, about yellow fever vaccine responses in identical twins.

This chain joins TRBV20-1 and TRBJ2-3, with 13 bases aligning to TRBD2. Sequencing used CD8+ T cells sorted from blood. This clonotype was sampled from a woman aged 18 to 35 in good health. In DNA form, the CDR3 reads TGCTGTGCTGACATAGGACTAGCGGGGGTCACAGATACGCAGTATTTT. It translates to CCADIGLAGVTDTQYF.